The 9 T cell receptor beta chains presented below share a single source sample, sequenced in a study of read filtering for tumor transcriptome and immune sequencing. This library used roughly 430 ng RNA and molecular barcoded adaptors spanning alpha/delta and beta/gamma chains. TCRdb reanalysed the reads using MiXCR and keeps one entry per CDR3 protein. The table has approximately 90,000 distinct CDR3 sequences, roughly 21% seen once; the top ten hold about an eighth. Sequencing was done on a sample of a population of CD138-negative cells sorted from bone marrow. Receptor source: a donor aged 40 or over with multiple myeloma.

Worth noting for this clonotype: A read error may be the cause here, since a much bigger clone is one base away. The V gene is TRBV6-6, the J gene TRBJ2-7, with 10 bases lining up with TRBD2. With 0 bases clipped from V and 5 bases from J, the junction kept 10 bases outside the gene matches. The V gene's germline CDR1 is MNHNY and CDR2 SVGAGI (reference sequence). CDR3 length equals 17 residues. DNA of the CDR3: TGTGCCAGCAGTTACTCGCGGGGAGCGGGGGGGCCTCACGAGCAGTACTTC. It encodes CASSYSRGAGGPHEQYF.

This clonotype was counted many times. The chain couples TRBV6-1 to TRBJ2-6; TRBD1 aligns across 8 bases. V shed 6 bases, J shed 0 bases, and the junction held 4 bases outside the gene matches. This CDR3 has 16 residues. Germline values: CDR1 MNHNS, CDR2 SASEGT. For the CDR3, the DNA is TGTGCCAGCAGCATCACAGGGGGCTCTGGGGCCAACGTCCTGACTTTC. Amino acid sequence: CASSITGGSGANVLTF.

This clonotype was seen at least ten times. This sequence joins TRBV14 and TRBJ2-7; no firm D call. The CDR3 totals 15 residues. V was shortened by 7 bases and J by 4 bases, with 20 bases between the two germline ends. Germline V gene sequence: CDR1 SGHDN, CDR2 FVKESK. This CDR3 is CASTKPQSRLYEQYF. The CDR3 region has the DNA TGTGCCAGCACAAAACCCCAGAGCCGCCTTTACGAGCAGTACTTC.

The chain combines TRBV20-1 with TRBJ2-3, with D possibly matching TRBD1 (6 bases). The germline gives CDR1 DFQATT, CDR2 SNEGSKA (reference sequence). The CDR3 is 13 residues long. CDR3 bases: TGCAGCACTGACAGGATCTTCGGGGATACGCAGTATTTT. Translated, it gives CSTDRIFGDTQYF.

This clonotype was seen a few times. The CDR3 spells CASRRTMGGDEQFF. Written as DNA, the CDR3 is TGCGCCAGCAGACGCACAATGGGAGGGGATGAGCAGTTCTTC. J is TRBJ2-1 and V is TRBV5-1; 7 bases fit TRBD2. The CDR3 has 14 residues. The germline V gene has CDR1 SGHRS and CDR2 YFSETQ. With 5 bases clipped from V and 8 bases from J, the junction kept 10 bases outside the gene matches.

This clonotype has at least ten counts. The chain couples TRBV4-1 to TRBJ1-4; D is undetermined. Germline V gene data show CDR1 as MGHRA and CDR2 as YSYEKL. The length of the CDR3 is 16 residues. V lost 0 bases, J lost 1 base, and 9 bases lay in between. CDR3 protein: CASSQDRRKTNEKLFF. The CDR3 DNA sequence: TGCGCCAGCAGCCAAGATCGGAGGAAAACTAATGAAAAACTGTTTTTT.

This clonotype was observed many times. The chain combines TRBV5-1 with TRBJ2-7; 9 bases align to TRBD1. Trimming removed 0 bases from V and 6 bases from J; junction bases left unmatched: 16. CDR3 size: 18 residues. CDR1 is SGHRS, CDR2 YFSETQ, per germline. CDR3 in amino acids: CASSLAFAPGQGLGEQYF. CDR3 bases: TGCGCCAGCAGCTTGGCATTCGCTCCGGGACAGGGATTGGGCGAGCAGTACTTC.

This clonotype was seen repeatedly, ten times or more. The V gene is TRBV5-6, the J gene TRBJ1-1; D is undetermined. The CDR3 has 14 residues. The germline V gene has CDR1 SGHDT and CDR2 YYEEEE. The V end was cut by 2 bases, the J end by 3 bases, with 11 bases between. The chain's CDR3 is CASSFMSGDTEAFF. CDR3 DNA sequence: TGTGCCAGCAGCTTTATGTCAGGCGACACTGAAGCTTTCTTT.

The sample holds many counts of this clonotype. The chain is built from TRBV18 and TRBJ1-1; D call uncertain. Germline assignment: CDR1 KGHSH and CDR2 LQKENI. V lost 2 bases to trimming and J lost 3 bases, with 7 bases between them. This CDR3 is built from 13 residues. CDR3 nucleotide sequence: TGTGCCAGCTCACCAAACAGCTACACTGAAGCTTTCTTT. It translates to CASSPNSYTEAFF.